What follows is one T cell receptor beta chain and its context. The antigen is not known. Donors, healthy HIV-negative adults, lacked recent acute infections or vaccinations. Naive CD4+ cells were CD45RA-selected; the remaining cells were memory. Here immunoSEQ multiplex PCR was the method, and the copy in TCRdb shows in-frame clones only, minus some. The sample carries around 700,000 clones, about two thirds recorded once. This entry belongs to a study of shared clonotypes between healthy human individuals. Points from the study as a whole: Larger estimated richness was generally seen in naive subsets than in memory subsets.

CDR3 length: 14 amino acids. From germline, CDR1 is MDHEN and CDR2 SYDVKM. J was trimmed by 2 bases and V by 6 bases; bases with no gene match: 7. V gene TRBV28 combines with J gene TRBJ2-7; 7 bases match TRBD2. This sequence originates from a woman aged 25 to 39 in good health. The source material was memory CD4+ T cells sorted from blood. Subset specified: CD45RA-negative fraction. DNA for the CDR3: TGTGCCAGCAGCCCCCGGGGGAGGGCCTACGAGCAGTACTTC. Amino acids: CASSPRGRAYEQYF.